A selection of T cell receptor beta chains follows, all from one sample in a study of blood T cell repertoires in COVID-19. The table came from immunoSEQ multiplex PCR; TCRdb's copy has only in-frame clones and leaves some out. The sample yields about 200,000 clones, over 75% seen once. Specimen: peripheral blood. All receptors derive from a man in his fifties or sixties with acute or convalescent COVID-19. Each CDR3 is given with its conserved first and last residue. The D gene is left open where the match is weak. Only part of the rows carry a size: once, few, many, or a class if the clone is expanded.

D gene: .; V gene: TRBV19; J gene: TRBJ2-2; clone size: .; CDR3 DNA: TGTGCCAGTAGGTCTGGGACACAAAACACCGGGGAGCTGTTTTTT; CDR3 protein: CASRSGTQNTGELFF
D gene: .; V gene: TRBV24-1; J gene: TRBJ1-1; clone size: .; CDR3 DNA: TGTGCCACCAGTGATTTCGGCGGGGAAGCTTTCTTT; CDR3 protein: CATSDFGGEAFF
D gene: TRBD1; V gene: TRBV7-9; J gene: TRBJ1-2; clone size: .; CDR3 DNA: TGTGCCAGCAGCTTATACGGGACAGATGGCTACACCTTC; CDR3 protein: CASSLYGTDGYTF
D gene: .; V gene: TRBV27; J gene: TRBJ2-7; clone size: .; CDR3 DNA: TGTGCCAGCAGTTCTTCTAGCGAACCCTACGAGCAGTACTTC; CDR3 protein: CASSSSSEPYEQYF
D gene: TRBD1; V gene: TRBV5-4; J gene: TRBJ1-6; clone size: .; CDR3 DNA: TGTGCCAGCAGCTGGGTGACAGGGTCGGTTTATTCACCCCTCCACTTT; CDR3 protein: CASSWVTGSVYSPLHF
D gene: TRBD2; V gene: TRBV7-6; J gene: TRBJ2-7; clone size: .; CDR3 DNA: TGTGCCAGCAGTTACACTGGGACTAGCGGGATCTACGAGCAGTACTTC; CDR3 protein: CASSYTGTSGIYEQYF
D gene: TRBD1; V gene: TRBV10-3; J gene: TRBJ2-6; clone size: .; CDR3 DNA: TGTGCCATCAGTGTAGACAGGGCTGGGGCCAACGTCCTGACTTTC; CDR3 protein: CAISVDRAGANVLTF
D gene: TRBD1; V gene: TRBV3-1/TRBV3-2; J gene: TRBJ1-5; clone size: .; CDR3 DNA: TGTGCCAGCAGCCAAGAGTCAGGGGGTGGAAATCAGCCCCAGCATTTT; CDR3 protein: CASSQESGGGNQPQHF
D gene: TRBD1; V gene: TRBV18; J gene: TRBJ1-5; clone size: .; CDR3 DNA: TGTGCCAGCTCACTCGGACAGGGAGGACAGCCCCAGCATTTT; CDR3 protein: CASSLGQGGQPQHF
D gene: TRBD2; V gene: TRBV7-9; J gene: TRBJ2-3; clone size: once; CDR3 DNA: TGTGCCAGCAGCTCCGGGACTAGCGGGATCGCAGATACGCAGTATTTT; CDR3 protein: CASSSGTSGIADTQYF
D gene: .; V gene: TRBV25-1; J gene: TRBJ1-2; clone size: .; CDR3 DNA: TGTGCCAGCAGTGGAGGGGGACCTAACTATGGCTACACCTTC; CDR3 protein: CASSGGGPNYGYTF
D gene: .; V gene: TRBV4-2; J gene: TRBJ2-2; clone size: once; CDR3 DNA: TGTGCCAGCAGCCAAAGACAGGCACTCACCGGGGAGCTGTTTTTT; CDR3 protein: CASSQRQALTGELFF
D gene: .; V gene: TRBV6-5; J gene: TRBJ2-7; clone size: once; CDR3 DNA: TGTGCCAGCAGTTACCACAGTGGCAGGCGACCCTACGAGCAGTACTTC; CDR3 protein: CASSYHSGRRPYEQYF
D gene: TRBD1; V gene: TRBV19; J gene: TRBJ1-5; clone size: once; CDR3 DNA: TGTGCCAGTAGCATGGGACAGGGTGGCAATCAGCCCCAGCATTTT; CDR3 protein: CASSMGQGGNQPQHF
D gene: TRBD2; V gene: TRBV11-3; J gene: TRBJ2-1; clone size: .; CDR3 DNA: TGTGCCAGCGGCAACGGGGTATACGGGAGGGCCGGCTACAATGAGCAGTTCTTC; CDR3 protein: CASGNGVYGRAGYNEQFF